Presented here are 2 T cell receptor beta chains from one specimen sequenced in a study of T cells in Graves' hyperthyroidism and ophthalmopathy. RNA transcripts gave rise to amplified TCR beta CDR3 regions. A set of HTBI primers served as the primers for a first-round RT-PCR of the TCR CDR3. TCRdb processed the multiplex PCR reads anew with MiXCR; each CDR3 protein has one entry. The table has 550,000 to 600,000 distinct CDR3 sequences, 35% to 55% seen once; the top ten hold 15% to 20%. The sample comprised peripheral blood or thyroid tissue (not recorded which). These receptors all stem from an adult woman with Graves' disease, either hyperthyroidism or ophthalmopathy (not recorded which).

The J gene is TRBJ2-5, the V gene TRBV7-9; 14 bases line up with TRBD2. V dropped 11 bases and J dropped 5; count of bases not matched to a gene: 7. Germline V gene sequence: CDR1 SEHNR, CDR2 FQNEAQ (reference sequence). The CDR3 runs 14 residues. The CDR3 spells CAGGTSGRGETQYF. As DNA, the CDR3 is TGTGCCGGGGGGACTAGCGGGAGAGGTGAGACCCAGTACTTC.

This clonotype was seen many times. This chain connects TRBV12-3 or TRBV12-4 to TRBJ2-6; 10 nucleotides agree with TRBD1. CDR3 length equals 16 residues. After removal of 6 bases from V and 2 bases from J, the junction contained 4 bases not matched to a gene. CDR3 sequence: CASRVGQGAGANVLTF. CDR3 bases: TGTGCCAGCAGGGTAGGACAGGGGGCTGGGGCCAACGTCCTGACTTTC.